This note documents a single TCR beta chain sequence. Its antigen is as yet unknown. Making the TCR beta cDNA relied on 5'RACE template switching with UMIs. TCRdb re-analyzed the 5' RACE reads; it lists each CDR3 protein once, without DNA. This listing includes about 430,000 distinct CDR3 sequences. Germline values: CDR1 SGHDT, CDR2 YYEEEE. The CDR3 extends over 16 amino acids. The data were taken from a study of T cells expressing NK-cell markers. Study context: Sequencing of TCR beta repertoires drew on sorted CD3+CD56+NKG2C+, CD3+CD56+NKG2C- and CD3+CD56-NKG2C+ T cells. Study-wide results and limits: The study found dominant NKG2C+ clonotypes at roughly 1.0-8% of CD8+ T cells in over 5 donors. Among four donors, these clonotypes also ranked first in the CD3+CD56-NKG2C+ fraction.

The chain combines TRBV5-6 with TRBJ2-3; TCRdb designates TRBD2, a call that cannot be tested without DNA. The clonotype was recovered from a woman aged 45-60 years in good health. Material: blood T cells: a sorted CD56 or NKG2C T cell subset, CD4+ or CD8+ T cells, or bulk PBMC T cells (not recorded which). CDR3 amino acids: CASSLAWEEFTDTQYF.